The clone carrying this T cell receptor (beta chain) was observed a few times. Its antigen is as yet unknown. Looked up from germline, CDR1 is SGHRS and CDR2 is YFSETQ. The V gene end was trimmed by 6 bases and the J gene end by 0 bases; junction bases not matched to a gene: 9. The CDR3 extends over 18 amino acids. The entry originates in a study of T-cell memory formation after mild COVID-19. As for the study in general: Largely donor-specific sequence clusters came from a couple of donors. General observations from the study: Clones contracting across day 15 to 85 had a balanced CD4/CD8 profile; later expanding clones leaned CD4+. Clonal second-wave expansions that peaked on day 37 had unconfirmed SARS-CoV-2 specificity.

Amplification by 5'RACE using constant-segment primers produced TCR alpha and TCR beta cDNA libraries that carried sample barcodes and UMIs. A single record per CDR3 protein comes from TCRdb applying MiXCR to the 5' RACE reads. The table shows approximately 260,000 distinct CDR3 sequences, with approximately 15% occurring only once. The sequence was obtained from a man between 18 and 29 years old who had mild COVID-19 (a few samples of this study predate the infection). Cell type and time point are not known. Sequenced: PBMCs or a T cell subset sorted from them (not recorded which). This chain joins TRBV5-1 and TRBJ2-2, with 12 bases aligning to TRBD2. In DNA form, the CDR3 reads TGCGCCAGCACCTTCGCGACTAGCGGGGGTTCGAACACCGGGGAGCTGTTTTTT. As protein: CASTFATSGGSNTGELFF.